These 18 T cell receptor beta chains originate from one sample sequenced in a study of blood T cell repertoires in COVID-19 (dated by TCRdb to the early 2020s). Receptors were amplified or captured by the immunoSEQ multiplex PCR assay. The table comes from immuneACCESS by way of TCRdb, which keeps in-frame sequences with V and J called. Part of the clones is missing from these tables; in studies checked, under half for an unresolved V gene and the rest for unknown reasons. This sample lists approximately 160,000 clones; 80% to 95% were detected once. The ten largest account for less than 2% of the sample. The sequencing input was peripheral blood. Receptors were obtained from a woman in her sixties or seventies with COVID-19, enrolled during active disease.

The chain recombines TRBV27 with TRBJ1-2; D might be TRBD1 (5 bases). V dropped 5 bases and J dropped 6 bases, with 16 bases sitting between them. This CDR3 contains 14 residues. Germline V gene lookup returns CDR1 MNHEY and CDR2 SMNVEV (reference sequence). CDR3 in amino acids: CASSPRRGRNGYTF. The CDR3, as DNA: TGTGCCAGCAGTCCGCGCCGGGGGAGGAATGGCTACACCTTC.

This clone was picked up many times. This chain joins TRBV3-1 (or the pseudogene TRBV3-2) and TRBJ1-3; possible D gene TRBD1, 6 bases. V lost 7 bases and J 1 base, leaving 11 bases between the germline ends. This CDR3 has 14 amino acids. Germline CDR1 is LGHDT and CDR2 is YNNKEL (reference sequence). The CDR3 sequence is CASTWDNSGNTIYF. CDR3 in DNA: TGTGCCAGCACCTGGGACAATTCTGGAAACACCATATATTTT.

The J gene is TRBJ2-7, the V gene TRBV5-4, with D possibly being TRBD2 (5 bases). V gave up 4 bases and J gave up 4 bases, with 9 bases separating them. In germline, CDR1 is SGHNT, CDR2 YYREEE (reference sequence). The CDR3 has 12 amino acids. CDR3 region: CASSPGDYEQYF. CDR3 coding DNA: TGTGCCAGCAGCCCCGGGGATTACGAGCAGTACTTC.

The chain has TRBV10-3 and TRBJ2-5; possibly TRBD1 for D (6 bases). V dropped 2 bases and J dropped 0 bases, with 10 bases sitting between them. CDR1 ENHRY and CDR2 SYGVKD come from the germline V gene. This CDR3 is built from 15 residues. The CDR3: CAISEHRDNQETQYF. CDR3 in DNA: TGTGCCATCAGTGAGCACCGGGACAACCAAGAGACCCAGTACTTC.

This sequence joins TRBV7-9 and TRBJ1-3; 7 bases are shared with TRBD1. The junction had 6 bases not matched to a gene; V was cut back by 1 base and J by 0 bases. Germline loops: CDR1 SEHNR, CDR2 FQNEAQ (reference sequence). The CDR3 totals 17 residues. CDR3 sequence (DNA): TGTGCCAGCAGCTTAGAAAGGGGGCCGAGCTCTGGAAACACCATATATTTT. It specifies CASSLERGPSSGNTIYF. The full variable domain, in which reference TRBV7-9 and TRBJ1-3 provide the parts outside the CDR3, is DTGVSQNPRHKITKRGQNVTFRCDPISEHNRLYWYRQTLGQGPEFLTYFQNEAQLEKSRLLSDRFSAERPKGSFSTLEIQRTEQGDSAMYLCASSLERGPSSGNTIYFGEGSWLTVV.

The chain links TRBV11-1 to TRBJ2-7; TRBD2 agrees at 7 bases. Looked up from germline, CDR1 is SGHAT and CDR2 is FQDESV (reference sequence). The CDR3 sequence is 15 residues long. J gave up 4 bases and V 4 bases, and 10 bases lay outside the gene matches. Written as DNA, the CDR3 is TGTGCCAGCAGCTCCCCGGGTAGCGGGTTATACGAGCAGTACTTC. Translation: CASSSPGSGLYEQYF.

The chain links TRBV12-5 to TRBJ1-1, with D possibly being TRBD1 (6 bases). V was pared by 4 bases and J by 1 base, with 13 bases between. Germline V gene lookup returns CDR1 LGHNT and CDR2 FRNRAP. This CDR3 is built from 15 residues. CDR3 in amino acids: CASGSPFRGNTEAFF. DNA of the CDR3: TGTGCTAGTGGTTCCCCGTTCAGGGGGAACACTGAAGCTTTCTTT.

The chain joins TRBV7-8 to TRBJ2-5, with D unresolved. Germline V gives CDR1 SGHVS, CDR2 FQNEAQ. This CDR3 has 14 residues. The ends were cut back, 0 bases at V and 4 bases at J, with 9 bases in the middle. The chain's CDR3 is CASSLAIVSETQYF. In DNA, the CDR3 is TGTGCCAGCAGCTTAGCGATAGTTTCAGAGACCCAGTACTTC.

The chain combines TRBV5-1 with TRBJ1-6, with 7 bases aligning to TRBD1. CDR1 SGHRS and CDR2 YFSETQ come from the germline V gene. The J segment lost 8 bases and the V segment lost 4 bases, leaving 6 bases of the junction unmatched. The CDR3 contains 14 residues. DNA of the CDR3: TGCGCCAGCAGCGCCTGGGGGACAGATTCACCCCTCCACTTT. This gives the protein CASSAWGTDSPLHF.

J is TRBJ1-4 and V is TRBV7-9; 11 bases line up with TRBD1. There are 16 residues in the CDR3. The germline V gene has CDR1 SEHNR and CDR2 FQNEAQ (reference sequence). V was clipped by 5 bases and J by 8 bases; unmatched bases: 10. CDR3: CASSPLGQGAGEKLFF. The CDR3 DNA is TGTGCCAGCAGCCCGCTCGGACAGGGGGCTGGCGAAAAACTGTTTTTT.

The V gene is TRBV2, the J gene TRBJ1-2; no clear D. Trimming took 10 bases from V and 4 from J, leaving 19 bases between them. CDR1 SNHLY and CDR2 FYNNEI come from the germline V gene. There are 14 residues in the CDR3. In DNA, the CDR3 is TGTGCCACGAGCCCATCGATCGGACTCTATGGCTACACCTTC. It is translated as CATSPSIGLYGYTF. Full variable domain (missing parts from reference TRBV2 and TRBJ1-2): EPEVTQTPSHQVTQMGQEVILRCVPISNHLYFYWYRQILGQKVEFLVSFYNNEISEKSEIFDDQFSVERPDGSNFTLKIRSTKLEDSAMYFCATSPSIGLYGYTFGSGTRLTVV.

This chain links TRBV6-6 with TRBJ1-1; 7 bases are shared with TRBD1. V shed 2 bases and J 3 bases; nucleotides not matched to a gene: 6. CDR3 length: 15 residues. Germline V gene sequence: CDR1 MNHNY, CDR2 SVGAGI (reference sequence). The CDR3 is CASSYATGRDTEAFF. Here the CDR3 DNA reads TGTGCCAGCAGTTACGCGACAGGGCGTGACACTGAAGCTTTCTTT.

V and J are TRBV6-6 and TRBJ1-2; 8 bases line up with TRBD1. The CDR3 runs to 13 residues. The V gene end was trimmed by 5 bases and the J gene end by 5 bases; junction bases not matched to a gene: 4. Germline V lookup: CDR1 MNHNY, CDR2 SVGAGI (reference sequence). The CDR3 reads CASSPTGEYGYTF. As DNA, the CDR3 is TGTGCCAGCAGTCCGACAGGGGAATATGGCTACACCTTC.

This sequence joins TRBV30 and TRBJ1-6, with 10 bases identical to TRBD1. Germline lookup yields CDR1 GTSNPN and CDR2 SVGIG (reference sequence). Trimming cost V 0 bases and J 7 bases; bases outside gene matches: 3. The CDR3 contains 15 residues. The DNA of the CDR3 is TGTGCCTGGAGTGTAGTGGGACAGGGGAATTCACCCCTCCACTTT. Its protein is CAWSVVGQGNSPLHF.

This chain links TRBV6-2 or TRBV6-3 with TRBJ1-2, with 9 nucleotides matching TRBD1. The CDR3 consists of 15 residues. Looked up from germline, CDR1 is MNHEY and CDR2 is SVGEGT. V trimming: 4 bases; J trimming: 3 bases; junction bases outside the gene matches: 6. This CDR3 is CASSFPRTGDYGYTF. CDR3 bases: TGTGCCAGCAGTTTCCCCAGGACAGGGGACTATGGCTACACCTTC.

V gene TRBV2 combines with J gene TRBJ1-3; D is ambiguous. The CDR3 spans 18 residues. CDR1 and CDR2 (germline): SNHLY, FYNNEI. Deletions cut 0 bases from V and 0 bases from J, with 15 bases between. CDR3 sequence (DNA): TGTGCCAGCAGTGAAGCGGTCCGCAGGCCCCACTCTGGAAACACCATATATTTT. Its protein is CASSEAVRRPHSGNTIYF.

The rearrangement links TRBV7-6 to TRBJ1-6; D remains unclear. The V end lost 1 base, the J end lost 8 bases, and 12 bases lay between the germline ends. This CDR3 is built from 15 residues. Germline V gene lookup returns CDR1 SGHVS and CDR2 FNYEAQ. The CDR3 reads CASSLVAGKDSPLHF. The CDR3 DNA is TGTGCCAGCAGCTTAGTTGCCGGGAAGGATTCACCCCTCCACTTT. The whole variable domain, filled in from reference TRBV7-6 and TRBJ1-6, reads GAGVSQSPRYKVTKRGQDVALRCDPISGHVSLYWYRQALGQGPEFLTYFNYEAQQDKSGLPNDRFSAERPEGSISTLTIQRTEQRDSAMYRCASSLVAGKDSPLHFGNGTRLTVT.

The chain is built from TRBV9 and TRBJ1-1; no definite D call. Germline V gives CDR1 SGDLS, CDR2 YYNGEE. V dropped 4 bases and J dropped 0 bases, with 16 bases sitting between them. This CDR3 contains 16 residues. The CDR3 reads CASSQNQLLLNTEAFF. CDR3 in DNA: TGTGCCAGCAGCCAGAACCAACTATTATTGAACACTGAAGCTTTCTTT. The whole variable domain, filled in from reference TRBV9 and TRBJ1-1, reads DSGVTQTPKHLITATGQRVTLRCSPRSGDLSVYWYQQSLDQGLQFLIQYYNGEERAKGNILERFSAQQFPDLHSELNLSSLELGDSALYFCASSQNQLLLNTEAFFGQGTRLTVV.